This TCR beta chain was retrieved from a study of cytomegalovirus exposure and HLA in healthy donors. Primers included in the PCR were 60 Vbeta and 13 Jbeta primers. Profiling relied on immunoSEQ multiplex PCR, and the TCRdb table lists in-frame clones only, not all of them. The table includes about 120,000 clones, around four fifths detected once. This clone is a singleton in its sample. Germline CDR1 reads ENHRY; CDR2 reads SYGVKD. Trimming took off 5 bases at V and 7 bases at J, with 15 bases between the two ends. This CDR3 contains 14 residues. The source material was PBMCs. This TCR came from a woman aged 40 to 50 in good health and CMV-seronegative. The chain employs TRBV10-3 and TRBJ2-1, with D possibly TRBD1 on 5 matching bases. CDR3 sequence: CAISQGTTTNEQFF. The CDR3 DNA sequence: TGTGCCATCAGTCAGGGTACGACGACTAATGAGCAGTTCTTC.